Reported below is one T cell receptor (beta chain). This could be a read error, since a much larger clone is one nucleotide away. J lost 8 bases, V lost 4 bases, and 9 bases had no gene match. Germline CDR1 SGHNT, CDR2 YYREEE (reference sequence). The CDR3 runs to 15 residues. The entry originates in a study of T cells in Graves' hyperthyroidism and ophthalmopathy. RNA transcripts served as the template for amplifying TCR beta CDR3 regions. HTBI primers were used for first-round RT-PCR of the TCR CDR3. TCRdb fed the multiplex PCR reads into MiXCR, producing one record per CDR3 protein. The table lists around 440,000 distinct CDR3 sequences, approximately 15% of them singletons.

Sequenced material: blood. V and J are TRBV5-4 and TRBJ1-4; 9 positions agree with TRBD1. The clonotype comes from a woman younger than 30 with Graves' hyperthyroidism. The CDR3, as DNA: TGTGCCAGCAGCGTCGGGGACAGGGTAGGAGAAAAACTGTTTTTT. Translated, it gives CASSVGDRVGEKLFF. Looking up the rest from reference TRBV5-4 and TRBJ1-4 gives the full variable domain: ETGVTQSPTHLIKTRGQQVTLRCSSQSGHNTVSWYQQALGQGPQFIFQYYREEENGRGNFPPRFSGLQFPNYSSELNVNALELDDSALYLCASSVGDRVGEKLFFGSGTQLSVL.